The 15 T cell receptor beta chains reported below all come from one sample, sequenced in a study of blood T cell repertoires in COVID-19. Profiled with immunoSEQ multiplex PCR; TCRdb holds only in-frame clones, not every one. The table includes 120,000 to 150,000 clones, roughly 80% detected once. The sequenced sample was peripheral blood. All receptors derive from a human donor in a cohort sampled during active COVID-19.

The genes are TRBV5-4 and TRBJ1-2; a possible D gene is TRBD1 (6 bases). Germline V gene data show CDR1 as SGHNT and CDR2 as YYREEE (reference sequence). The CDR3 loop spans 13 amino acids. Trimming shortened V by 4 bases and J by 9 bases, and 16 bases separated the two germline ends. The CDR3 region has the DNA TGTGCCAGCAGCCCAGTGGGGGCTGGAAGCTACACCTTC. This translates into CASSPVGAGSYTF.

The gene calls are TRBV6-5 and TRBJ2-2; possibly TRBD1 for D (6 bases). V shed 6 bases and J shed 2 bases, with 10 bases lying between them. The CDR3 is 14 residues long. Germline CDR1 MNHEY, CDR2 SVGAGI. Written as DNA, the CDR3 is TGTGCCAGCAGGGACAGTCCCAACACCGGGGAGCTGTTTTTT. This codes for CASRDSPNTGELFF.

Here the CDR3 reads CASRSPGQGTDTQYF. As DNA, the CDR3 is TGTGCCAGCAGATCCCCGGGACAGGGCACAGATACGCAGTATTTT. The genes are TRBV28 and TRBJ2-3; 8 nucleotides match TRBD1. Germline V gives CDR1 MDHEN, CDR2 SYDVKM. The length of the CDR3 is 15 residues. V dropped 6 bases and J dropped 1; count of bases not matched to a gene: 6.

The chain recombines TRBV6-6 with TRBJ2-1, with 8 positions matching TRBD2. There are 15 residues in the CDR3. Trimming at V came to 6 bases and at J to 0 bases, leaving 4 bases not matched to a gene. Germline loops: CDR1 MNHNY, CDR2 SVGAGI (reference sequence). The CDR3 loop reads CASRTSGSSYNEQFF. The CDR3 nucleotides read TGTGCCAGCAGGACAAGCGGGAGCTCCTACAATGAGCAGTTCTTC.

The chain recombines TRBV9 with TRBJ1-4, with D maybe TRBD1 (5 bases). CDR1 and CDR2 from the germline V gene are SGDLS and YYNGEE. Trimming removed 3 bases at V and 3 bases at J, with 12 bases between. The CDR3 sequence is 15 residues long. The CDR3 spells CASSAATAPNEKLFF. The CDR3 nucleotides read TGTGCCAGCAGCGCTGCGACAGCTCCTAATGAAAAACTGTTTTTT.

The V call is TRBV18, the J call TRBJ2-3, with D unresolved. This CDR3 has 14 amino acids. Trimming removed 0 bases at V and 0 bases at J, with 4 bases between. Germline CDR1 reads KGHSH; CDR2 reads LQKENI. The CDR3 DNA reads TGTGCCAGCTCACCACCCTCGAGCACAGATACGCAGTATTTT. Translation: CASSPPSSTDTQYF.

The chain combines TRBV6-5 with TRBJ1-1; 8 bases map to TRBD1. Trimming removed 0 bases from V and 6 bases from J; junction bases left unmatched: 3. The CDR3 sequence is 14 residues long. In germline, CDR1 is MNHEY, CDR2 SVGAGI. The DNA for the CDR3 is TGTGCCAGCAGTTACTCGACAGGGGCGGCTGAAGCTTTCTTT. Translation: CASSYSTGAAEAFF.

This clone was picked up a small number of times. CDR3 protein: CASSLGGQGSYEQYF. The CDR3 coding sequence is TGTGCCAGCAGCTTAGGGGGACAGGGCTCCTACGAGCAGTACTTC. V gene TRBV7-8 combines with J gene TRBJ2-7; 9 bases match TRBD1. The CDR3 spans 15 residues. Germline CDR1 and CDR2: SGHVS and FQNEAQ. V gave up 1 base and J gave up 0 bases; unmatched junction bases: 1. The full variable domain, its missing parts supplied by reference TRBV7-8 and TRBJ2-7, is GAGVSQSPRYKVAKRGQDVALRCDPISGHVSLFWYQQALGQGPEFLTYFQNEAQLDKSGLPSDRFFAERPEGSVSTLKIQRTQQEDSAVYLCASSLGGQGSYEQYFGPGTRLTVT.

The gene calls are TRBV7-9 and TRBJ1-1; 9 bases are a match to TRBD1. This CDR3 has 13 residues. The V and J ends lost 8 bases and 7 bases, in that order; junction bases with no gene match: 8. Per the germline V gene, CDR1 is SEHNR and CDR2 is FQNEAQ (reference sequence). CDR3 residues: CASPGDRADEAFF. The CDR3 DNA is TGTGCCAGCCCCGGGGACAGGGCTGATGAAGCTTTCTTT.

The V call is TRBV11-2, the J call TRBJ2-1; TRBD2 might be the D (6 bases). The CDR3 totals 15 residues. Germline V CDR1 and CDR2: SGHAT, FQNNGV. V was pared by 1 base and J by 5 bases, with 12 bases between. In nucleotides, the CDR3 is TGTGCCAGCAGCTTAGGACCGTGGAGGGACAATGAGCAGTTCTTC. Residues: CASSLGPWRDNEQFF.

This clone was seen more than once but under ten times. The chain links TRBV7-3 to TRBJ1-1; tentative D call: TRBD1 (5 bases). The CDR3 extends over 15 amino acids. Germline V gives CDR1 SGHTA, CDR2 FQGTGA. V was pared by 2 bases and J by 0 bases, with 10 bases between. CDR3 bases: TGTGCCAGCAGCTTATGGGGGGGTGTGAACACTGAAGCTTTCTTT. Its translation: CASSLWGGVNTEAFF.

The chain's CDR3 is CASSQDQDSPLHF. In DNA, the CDR3 is TGCGCCAGCAGCCAAGATCAGGATTCACCCCTCCACTTT. This sequence joins TRBV4-1 and TRBJ1-6; the D is unclear. Trimming left V 0 bases short and J 8 bases short, with 5 bases between. This CDR3 contains 13 residues. The germline gives CDR1 MGHRA, CDR2 YSYEKL.

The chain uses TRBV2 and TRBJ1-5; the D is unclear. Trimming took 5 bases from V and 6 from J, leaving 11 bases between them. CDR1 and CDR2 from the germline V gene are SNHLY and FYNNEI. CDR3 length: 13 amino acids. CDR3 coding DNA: TGTGCCAGCAGTCCGGGATTGAGTCAGCCCCAGCATTTT. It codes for CASSPGLSQPQHF.

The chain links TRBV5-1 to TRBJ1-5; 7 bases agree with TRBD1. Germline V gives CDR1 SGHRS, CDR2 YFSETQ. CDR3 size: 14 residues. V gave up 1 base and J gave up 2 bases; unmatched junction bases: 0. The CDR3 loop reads CASSLTGGNQPQHF. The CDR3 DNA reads TGCGCCAGCAGCTTGACAGGGGGCAATCAGCCCCAGCATTTT. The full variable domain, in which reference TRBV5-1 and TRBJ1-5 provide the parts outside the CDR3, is KAGVTQTPRYLIKTRGQQVTLSCSPISGHRSVSWYQQTPGQGLQFLFEYFSETQRNKGNFPGRFSGRQFSNSRSEMNVSTLELGDSALYLCASSLTGGNQPQHFGDGTRLSIL.

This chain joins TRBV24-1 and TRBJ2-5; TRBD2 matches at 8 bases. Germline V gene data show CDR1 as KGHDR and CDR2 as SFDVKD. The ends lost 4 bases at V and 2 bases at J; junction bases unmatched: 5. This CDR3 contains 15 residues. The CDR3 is CATSDERGRQETQYF. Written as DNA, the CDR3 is TGTGCCACCAGTGACGAGCGGGGGCGGCAAGAGACCCAGTACTTC.